This T cell receptor (beta chain) was captured by sequencing in a study of cytomegalovirus exposure and HLA in healthy donors. This CDR3 region has 15 residues. CDR1 is MNHNY, CDR2 SVGAGI, per germline (reference sequence). J gave up 3 bases and V 5 bases, and 8 bases lay outside the gene matches. This PCR relied on a set of 60 Vbeta primers and 13 Jbeta primers. TCRdb's copy holds only in-frame clones and misses some; the assay was immunoSEQ multiplex PCR. This sample's table reports approximately 100,000 clones. The V and J genes are TRBV6-6 and TRBJ2-7; 9 bases match TRBD1. The clonotype was recovered from a man aged 50-59 years in good health and CMV-seronegative. Sequencing was carried out using PBMCs. Here the CDR3 reads CASSAGRDRVYEQYF. The CDR3 DNA reads as TGTGCCAGCAGTGCGGGCCGGGACAGGGTCTACGAGCAGTACTTC.